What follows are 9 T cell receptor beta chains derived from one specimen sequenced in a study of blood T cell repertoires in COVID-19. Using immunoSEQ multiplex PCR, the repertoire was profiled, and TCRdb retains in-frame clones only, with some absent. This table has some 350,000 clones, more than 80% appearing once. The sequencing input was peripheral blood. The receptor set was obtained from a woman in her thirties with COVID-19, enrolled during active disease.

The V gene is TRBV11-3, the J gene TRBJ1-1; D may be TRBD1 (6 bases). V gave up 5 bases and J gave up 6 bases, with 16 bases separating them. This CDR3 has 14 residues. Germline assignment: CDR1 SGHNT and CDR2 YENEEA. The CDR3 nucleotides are TGTGCCAGCAGCCCCCTCGACAAGGGGGCTGAAGCTTTCTTT. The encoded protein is CASSPLDKGAEAFF.

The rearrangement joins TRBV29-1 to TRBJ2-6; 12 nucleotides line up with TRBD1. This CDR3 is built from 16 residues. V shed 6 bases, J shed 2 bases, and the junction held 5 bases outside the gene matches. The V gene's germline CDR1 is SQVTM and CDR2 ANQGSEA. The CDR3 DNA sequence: TGCAGCGTGAGGGACAGGGGGCTAACTGGGGCCAACGTCCTGACTTTC. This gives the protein CSVRDRGLTGANVLTF.

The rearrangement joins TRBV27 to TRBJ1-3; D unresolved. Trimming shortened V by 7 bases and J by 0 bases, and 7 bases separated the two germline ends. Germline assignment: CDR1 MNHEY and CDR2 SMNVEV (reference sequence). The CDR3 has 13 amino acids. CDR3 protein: CASISSSGNTIYF. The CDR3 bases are TGTGCCAGCATCTCCAGCTCTGGAAACACCATATATTTT.

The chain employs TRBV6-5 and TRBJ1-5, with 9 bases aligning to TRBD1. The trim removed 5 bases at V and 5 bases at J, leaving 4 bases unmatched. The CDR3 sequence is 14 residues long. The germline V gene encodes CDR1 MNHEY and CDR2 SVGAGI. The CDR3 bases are TGTGCCAGCAGTAGACAGGGGGATCATCAGCCCCAGCATTTT. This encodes CASSRQGDHQPQHF.

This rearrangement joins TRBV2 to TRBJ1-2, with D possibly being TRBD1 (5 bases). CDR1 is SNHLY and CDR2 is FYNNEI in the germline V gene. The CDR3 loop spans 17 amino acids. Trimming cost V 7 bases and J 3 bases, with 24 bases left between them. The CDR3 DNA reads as TGTGCCAGCATCGGAGCGTGGTCGCCTAAAGGGGACTATGGCTACACCTTC. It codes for CASIGAWSPKGDYGYTF.

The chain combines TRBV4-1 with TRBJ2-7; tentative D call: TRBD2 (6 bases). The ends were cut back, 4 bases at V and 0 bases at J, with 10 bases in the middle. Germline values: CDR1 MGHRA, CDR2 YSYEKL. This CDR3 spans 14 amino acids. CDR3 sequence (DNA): TGCGCCAGCAGCCCTAGGGAGGCCTCCTACGAGCAGTACGTC. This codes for CASSPREASYEQYV.

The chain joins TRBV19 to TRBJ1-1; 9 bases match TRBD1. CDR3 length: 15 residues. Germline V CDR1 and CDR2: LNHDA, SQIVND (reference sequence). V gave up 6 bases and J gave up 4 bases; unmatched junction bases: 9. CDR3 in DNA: TGTGCCAGTAGCCCCTCGACAGGGGGGGGCACTGAAGCTTTCTTT. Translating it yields CASSPSTGGGTEAFF.

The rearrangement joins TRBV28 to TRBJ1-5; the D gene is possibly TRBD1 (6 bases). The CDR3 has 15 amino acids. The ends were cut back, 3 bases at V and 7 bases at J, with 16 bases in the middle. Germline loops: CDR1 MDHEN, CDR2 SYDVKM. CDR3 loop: CASSFGEQGRQPQHF. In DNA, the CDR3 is TGTGCCAGCAGTTTTGGCGAACAGGGAAGGCAGCCCCAGCATTTT.

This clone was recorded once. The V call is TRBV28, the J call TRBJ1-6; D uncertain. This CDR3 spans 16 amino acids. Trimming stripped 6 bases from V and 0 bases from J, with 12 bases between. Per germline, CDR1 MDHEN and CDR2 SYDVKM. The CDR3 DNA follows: TGTGCCAGCAGCCGAATCGACTACTCCTATAATTCACCCCTCCACTTT. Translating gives CASSRIDYSYNSPLHF.